The 18 T cell receptor beta chains listed next were all sequenced from one sample in a study of T-cell memory formation after mild COVID-19. TCRdb re-analysed the 5' RACE reads in MiXCR, keeping a single row per CDR3 protein. This sample has approximately 100,000 distinct CDR3 sequences; about an eighth occur once, and the top ten carry under 30%. Sequenced: PBMCs or a T cell subset sorted from them (not recorded which). All receptors derive from an adult woman who had mild COVID-19 (a few samples of this study predate the infection). Cell type and time point are not known.

This clonotype was seen a few times. V and J are TRBV7-9 and TRBJ2-7; TRBD1 matches 9 bases. Per germline, CDR1 SEHNR and CDR2 FQNEAQ (reference sequence). This CDR3 has 14 amino acids. Unmatched junction bases numbered 9, after V lost 5 bases and J lost 7 bases. This CDR3 is CASSHRGRAWEQYF. CDR3 nucleotides: TGTGCCAGCAGCCACAGGGGGCGCGCTTGGGAGCAGTACTTC.

The V call is TRBV29-1, the J call TRBJ2-7, with D possibly matching TRBD2 (7 bases). In germline, CDR1 is SQVTM, CDR2 ANQGSEA. The V end was cut by 0 bases, the J end by 7 bases, with 16 bases between. CDR3 length: 14 amino acids. The CDR3 reads CSVEDFRGAGEQYF. Here the CDR3 DNA reads TGCAGCGTTGAAGATTTTCGGGGGGCTGGGGAGCAGTACTTC.

The gene calls are TRBV20-1 and TRBJ1-1; D possibly corresponds to TRBD1 (5 bases). V was clipped by 6 bases and J by 0 bases, with 23 bases between them. Germline V gene lookup returns CDR1 DFQATT and CDR2 SNEGSKA (reference sequence). The CDR3 spans 17 residues. CDR3 nucleotides: TGCAGTGCCTCGCTCCCGGGGGGGTTCTCGATGAACACTGAAGCTTTCTTT. Translated: CSASLPGGFSMNTEAFF.

The chain recombines TRBV18 with TRBJ1-4; D gene ambiguous. Per germline, CDR1 KGHSH and CDR2 LQKENI. V was trimmed by 0 bases and J by 8 bases, leaving 13 bases between them. The CDR3 extends over 15 amino acids. CDR3 in DNA: TGTGCCAGCTCACCACCGGGCCCGGGTGGAGAAAAACTGTTTTTT. It yields the protein CASSPPGPGGEKLFF.

The chain uses TRBV4-1 and TRBJ2-2; perhaps TRBD2 as D (5 bases). In germline, CDR1 is MGHRA, CDR2 YSYEKL. V gave up 1 base and J gave up 6 bases, with 12 bases separating them. This CDR3 has 15 residues. In DNA form, the CDR3 reads TGCGCCAGCAGCCAAGGTTATAGCGAAGCCGGGGAGCTGTTTTTT. Translated: CASSQGYSEAGELFF.

The CDR3 bases are TGCAGTGCTAGAGAACCCCTAGGTGGCTACACCTTC. Translation: CSAREPLGGYTF. The gene calls are TRBV20-1 and TRBJ1-2; D remains ambiguous. Germline CDR1 and CDR2: DFQATT and SNEGSKA (reference sequence). Trimming pared 0 bases from V and 7 bases from J, leaving 9 bases between. This CDR3 is built from 12 residues.

The chain employs TRBV7-2 and TRBJ2-1; no clear D. This CDR3 region has 12 residues. The germline CDR1 and CDR2 sequences are SGHTA and FQGNSA. V lost 2 bases to trimming and J lost 9 bases, with 8 bases between them. CDR3 in DNA: TGTGCCAGCAGCTTATTGGCATTTGAGCAGTTCTTC. This sequence encodes CASSLLAFEQFF.

There are many counts of this clonotype. The CDR3 nucleotides read TGTGCCAGCAGCCAAGAAAGCGGGGGGCCGTCCGAGCAGTTCTTC. As protein: CASSQESGGPSEQFF. This chain connects TRBV4-2 to TRBJ2-1, with TRBD2 identical over 9 bases. Trimming cost V 0 bases and J 10 bases; bases outside gene matches: 7. The CDR3 has 15 residues. CDR1 is LGHNA and CDR2 is YNFKEQ in the germline V gene.

The chain combines TRBV24-1 with TRBJ2-1; TRBD2 aligns across 7 bases. The ends lost 4 bases at V and 3 bases at J; junction bases unmatched: 8. CDR1 and CDR2 (germline): KGHDR, SFDVKD. This CDR3 region has 16 residues. The CDR3 protein is CATSDPARGDYNEQFF. The CDR3 DNA is TGTGCCACCAGTGACCCTGCCCGGGGGGACTACAATGAGCAGTTCTTC.

The chain employs TRBV13 and TRBJ1-1, with a tentative D call TRBD1 (6 bases). Per germline, CDR1 PRHDT and CDR2 FYEKMQ (reference sequence). The length of the CDR3 is 12 residues. Trimming removed 5 bases at V and 8 bases at J, with 12 bases between. The CDR3 here is CASSPSGEEAFF. In nucleotides, the CDR3 is TGTGCCAGCAGCCCATCAGGGGAGGAAGCTTTCTTT.

A few counts support this clonotype. The rearrangement uses TRBV27 and TRBJ1-1; D might be TRBD1 (5 bases). Germline V lookup: CDR1 MNHEY, CDR2 SMNVEV (reference sequence). Trimming shortened V by 3 bases and J by 6 bases, and 14 bases separated the two germline ends. The CDR3 has 14 amino acids. CDR3 region: CASSLRAGPPEAFF. The CDR3 nucleotides are TGTGCCAGCAGTTTGCGGGCAGGGCCCCCTGAAGCTTTCTTT.

The sample holds a few counts of this clonotype. The chain employs TRBV6-6 and TRBJ1-3; 8 bases map to TRBD1. Germline CDR1 and CDR2: MNHNY and SVGAGI (reference sequence). The V segment lost 4 bases and the J segment 4 bases; nucleotides outside the gene matches: 3. The CDR3 is 14 residues long. The CDR3 DNA follows: TGTGCCAGCAGTTGGACAGGGTCCGGAAACACCATATATTTT. Translated, it gives CASSWTGSGNTIYF.

This clonotype was observed a few times. The chain uses TRBV7-8 and TRBJ1-1; D is possibly TRBD1 (5 bases). The CDR3 contains 15 residues. With 1 base removed from V and 11 bases from J, the gap between germline ends came to 20 bases. Germline assignment: CDR1 SGHVS and CDR2 FQNEAQ. CDR3 loop: CASSLDVRGRVRAFF. Here the CDR3 DNA reads TGTGCCAGCAGCTTAGATGTCCGGGGGAGAGTGCGGGCTTTCTTT. Full variable domain (remainder filled in from reference TRBV7-8 and TRBJ1-1): GAGVSQSPRYKVAKRGQDVALRCDPISGHVSLFWYQQALGQGPEFLTYFQNEAQLDKSGLPSDRFFAERPEGSVSTLKIQRTQQEDSAVYLCASSLDVRGRVRAFFGQGTRLTVV.

The chain couples TRBV7-9 to TRBJ2-3; TRBD2 matches 9 bases. The CDR3 length is 18 residues. The germline V gene encodes CDR1 SEHNR and CDR2 FQNEAQ (reference sequence). The V and J ends lost 1 base and 5 bases, in that order; junction bases with no gene match: 13. As DNA, the CDR3 is TGTGCCAGCAGCTTAGGGATAGCGGGGGCACCAGAAGAAGATACGCAGTATTTT. Protein product: CASSLGIAGAPEEDTQYF.

This clonotype showed up just a few times. The V gene is TRBV10-3, the J gene TRBJ2-7; possibly TRBD1 for D (5 bases). CDR3 size: 14 residues. Trimming cost V 2 bases and J 1 base, with 9 bases left between them. CDR1 is ENHRY and CDR2 is SYGVKD in the germline V gene. Here the CDR3 reads CAISEEQVSYEQYF. In DNA form, the CDR3 reads TGTGCCATCAGTGAGGAACAGGTGTCCTACGAGCAGTACTTC.

This clonotype has a handful of counts. The chain recombines TRBV6-5 with TRBJ1-1; 8 bases map to TRBD1. This CDR3 spans 13 amino acids. CDR1 and CDR2 (germline): MNHEY, SVGAGI. The V segment lost 8 bases and the J segment 1 base; nucleotides outside the gene matches: 3. The CDR3 spells CASRTGSNTEAFF. CDR3 DNA: TGTGCCAGCCGGACAGGGTCGAACACTGAAGCTTTCTTT.

The chain combines TRBV7-9 with TRBJ2-7, with 11 nucleotides matching TRBD1. This CDR3 has 13 residues. The junction had 3 bases not matched to a gene; V was cut back by 8 bases and J by 3 bases. CDR1 is SEHNR and CDR2 is FQNEAQ in the germline V gene (reference sequence). The CDR3 here is CASGTGGRYEQYF. CDR3 coding DNA: TGTGCCAGCGGGACAGGGGGTCGCTACGAGCAGTACTTC.

The V call is TRBV11-3, the J call TRBJ2-7; possible D gene TRBD2, 6 bases. The length of the CDR3 is 15 residues. V was trimmed by 0 bases and J by 3 bases, leaving 12 bases between them. Germline V lookup: CDR1 SGHNT, CDR2 YENEEA. CDR3 sequence: CASSLEGGDFYEQYF. Written as DNA, the CDR3 is TGTGCCAGCAGCTTAGAGGGTGGGGACTTCTACGAGCAGTACTTC.